These 25 T cell receptor beta chains were sequenced from one sample in a study of CD4 and CD8 cells across lung adenocarcinoma regions. TCRdb itself ran the PCR reads through MiXCR, one entry per CDR3 protein. The data contain 7,500 to 10,000 distinct CDR3 sequences, 51% of them seen just once; the ten biggest clones take up approximately 20%. The material sequenced was CD4+ T cells from the margin of a lung tumor. The origin of the receptors is a male donor with lung adenocarcinoma. The CD4 and CD8 labels of this study may be unreliable.

CDR3 DNA: TGTGCCAGCAGCTTAGAGGGCGGGAGCCGGGAGCAGTTCTTC. Translated: CASSLEGGSREQFF. The V and J genes are TRBV7-6 and TRBJ2-1; 7 bases align to TRBD2. Per the germline V gene, CDR1 is SGHVS and CDR2 is FNYEAQ. Trimming at V came to 1 base and at J to 10 bases, leaving 7 bases not matched to a gene. The CDR3 runs to 14 residues. The whole variable domain, filled in from reference TRBV7-6 and TRBJ2-1, reads GAGVSQSPRYKVTKRGQDVALRCDPISGHVSLYWYRQALGQGPEFLTYFNYEAQQDKSGLPNDRFSAERPEGSISTLTIQRTEQRDSAMYRCASSLEGGSREQFFGPGTRLTVL.

Only one count was recorded for this clonotype. The chain has TRBV10-3 and TRBJ2-5; 7 nucleotides align to TRBD1. This CDR3 is built from 16 residues. J gave up 5 bases and V 2 bases, and 11 bases lay outside the gene matches. Per the germline V gene, CDR1 is ENHRY and CDR2 is SYGVKD. The CDR3 nucleotides read TGTGCCATCAGTGAGATCGAGACAGGGCTAAGGGAGACCCAGTACTTC. Translation gives CAISEIETGLRETQYF.

The chain uses TRBV6-1 and TRBJ2-1; D might be TRBD2 (6 bases). Germline V lookup: CDR1 MNHNS, CDR2 SASEGT. The ends were cut back, 6 bases at V and 8 bases at J, with 17 bases in the middle. This CDR3 has 14 amino acids. Here the CDR3 DNA reads TGTGCCAGCAGGCCCCACACTAGCCACGATGAGCAGTTCTTC. Residues: CASRPHTSHDEQFF.

This chain uses TRBV6-5 with TRBJ2-2, with 11 bases that match TRBD1. With V trimmed by 4 bases and J by 4 bases, 5 bases remained unmatched. Germline lookup yields CDR1 MNHEY and CDR2 SVGAGI. This CDR3 contains 16 residues. The CDR3 sequence: CASSSGQGASTGELFF. The CDR3 DNA sequence: TGTGCCAGCAGTTCTGGACAGGGGGCCTCCACCGGGGAGCTGTTTTTT.

Concerning this clonotype itself: Sequence at one end of the junction differs from germline and may be a read error. The chain joins TRBV10-3 to TRBJ2-5; 7 bases fit TRBD1. Germline V CDR1 and CDR2: ENHRY, SYGVKD. This CDR3 has 15 residues. CDR3 protein: CAGGVGGREEETQYF. DNA of the CDR3: TGTGCCGGGGGTGTAGGGGGCCGCGAGGAAGAGACGCAGTACTTC.

This clonotype occurred many times. This sequence joins TRBV7-2 and TRBJ2-1, with 9 bases aligning to TRBD2. V lost 1 base to trimming and J lost 6 bases; unmatched junction nucleotides: 4. This CDR3 contains 15 residues. CDR1 and CDR2 from the germline V gene are SGHTA and FQGNSA. The CDR3 sequence is CASSLVAGVPNEQFF. The CDR3 nucleotides are TGTGCCAGCAGCTTAGTAGCGGGGGTCCCCAATGAGCAGTTCTTC.

This clonotype occurred many times. The J gene is TRBJ2-1, the V gene TRBV4-1, with 16 bases matching TRBD2. After removal of 0 bases from V and 16 bases from J, the junction contained 12 bases not matched to a gene. This CDR3 spans 17 amino acids. The V gene's germline CDR1 is MGHRA and CDR2 YSYEKL. CDR3: CASSQDSGTSGRAVGFF. CDR3 DNA: TGCGCCAGCAGCCAAGACTCCGGGACTAGCGGGAGGGCAGTCGGTTTCTTC.

This clonotype is categorized as medium-sized. V and J are TRBV6-1 and TRBJ2-5; possible D gene TRBD2, 5 bases. TRBJ2-7 explains the end of the DNA better; the J call may be wrong. The germline CDR1 and CDR2 sequences are MNHNS and SASEGT. The CDR3 has 12 residues. CDR3 sequence reads: CASSRGMREQYF. The CDR3 coding sequence is TGTGCCAGCAGCCGGGGAATGCGCGAGCAGTACTTC.

This clonotype was counted a few times. J is TRBJ2-3 and V is TRBV6-2 or TRBV6-3; D perhaps matches TRBD2 (6 bases). Germline V gene data show CDR1 as MNHEY and CDR2 as SVGEGT. CDR3 length equals 14 residues. V was trimmed by 5 bases and J by 4 bases, leaving 13 bases between them. The DNA for the CDR3 is TGTGCCAGCAGTCTGGGCAGGGAGGCAGATACGCAGTATTTT. Translating it yields CASSLGREADTQYF.

The chain uses TRBV6-5 and TRBJ1-1, with a tentative D call TRBD1 (5 bases). In germline, CDR1 is MNHEY, CDR2 SVGAGI. CDR3 length: 15 residues. V dropped 2 bases and J dropped 7 bases, with 17 bases sitting between them. This CDR3 is CASSYEFRGAGEAFF. The CDR3 nucleotides read TGTGCCAGCAGTTACGAGTTTCGAGGGGCGGGTGAAGCTTTCTTT.

The CDR3 protein is CAISGPTGVRDKNTQYF. The CDR3 DNA reads TGTGCCATCAGTGGCCCTACGGGGGTGAGAGACAAAAATACTCAGTACTTC. V is TRBV10-3 and J is TRBJ2-4; perhaps TRBD2 as D (6 bases). The V and J ends lost 4 bases and 12 bases respectively, with 28 bases between them. This CDR3 is built from 17 residues. The V gene's germline CDR1 is ENHRY and CDR2 SYGVKD.

Turning to this clonotype: The CDR3 carries no conserved terminal phenylalanine or tryptophan, so it likely arises from a read error. The chain has TRBV7-9 and TRBJ2-2; D not certain. The germline V gene encodes CDR1 SEHNR and CDR2 FQNEAQ (reference sequence). V was clipped by 2 bases and J by 4 bases, with 17 bases between them. CDR3 length: 17 amino acids. CDR3 nucleotide sequence: TGTGCCAGCAGCTTAATTTCCATTGGGATCGGCACCGGGGAGCTGTTTTGT. It specifies CASSLISIGIGTGELFC.

There are many counts of this clonotype. The rearrangement uses TRBV7-2 and TRBJ2-7; D unclear. Looked up from germline, CDR1 is SGHTA and CDR2 is FQGNSA. The CDR3 is 13 residues long. Trimming stripped 1 base from V and 0 bases from J, with 4 bases between. DNA for the CDR3: TGTGCCAGCAGCTTAGACTACTCCTACGAGCAGTACTTC. Translation: CASSLDYSYEQYF. The variable domain in full, completed from reference TRBV7-2 and TRBJ2-7, reads GAGVSQSPSNKVTEKGKDVELRCDPISGHTALYWYRQSLGQGLEFLIYFQGNSAPDKSGLPSDRFSAERTGGSVSTLTIQRTQQEDSAVYLCASSLDYSYEQYFGPGTRLTVT.

The V gene is TRBV18, the J gene TRBJ2-2, with D maybe TRBD2 (6 bases). V was trimmed by 1 base and J by 0 bases, leaving 9 bases between them. This CDR3 contains 16 residues. Germline V lookup: CDR1 KGHSH, CDR2 LQKENI. This CDR3 reads CASSPLGGANTGELFF. The CDR3 DNA sequence: TGTGCCAGCTCACCACTTGGCGGGGCGAACACCGGGGAGCTGTTTTTT.

V usage is TRBV27 and J usage is TRBJ2-2; D gene uncertain. The CDR3 has 13 amino acids. Germline CDR1 MNHEY, CDR2 SMNVEV (reference sequence). Between the trimmed V and J ends, which lost 6 bases and 5 bases, there was a span of 10 bases. The CDR3 loop reads CASSSLRTGELFF. CDR3 coding DNA: TGTGCCAGCAGCTCCTTGCGGACCGGGGAGCTGTTTTTT.

The rearrangement uses TRBV10-3 and TRBJ2-3; D remains unclear. The end of the DNA aligns better with TRBJ2-7, so the J call may be wrong. CDR1 and CDR2 from the germline V gene are ENHRY and SYGVKD. CDR3 size: 17 residues. CDR3 region: CAISAPTGRRATNTQYF. CDR3 bases: TGTGCCATCAGCGCCCCTACTGGCCGGAGAGCCACAAATACGCAGTACTTC.

With respect to this clonotype: The germline gene is not matched at one end of the junction; a read error may be the cause. The CDR3 loop is CASSFRRGTYNEQFF. The CDR3 DNA reads TGTGCTAGCAGCTTCCGACGGGGCACCTACAATGAGCAGTTCTTC. V gene TRBV7-7 combines with J gene TRBJ2-1, with D perhaps being TRBD1 or TRBD2 (5 bases each). This CDR3 has 15 amino acids. Germline V CDR1 and CDR2: SSHAT, FNYEAQ (reference sequence).

CDR3 DNA: TGTGCCACCAGCTTCAAATCTACGCAGTATTTT. Protein product: CATSFKSTQYF. This sequence joins TRBV15 and TRBJ2-3; D uncertain. V was clipped by 5 bases and J by 8 bases, with 8 bases between them. CDR3 length equals 11 residues. Germline CDR1 is LNHNV and CDR2 is YYDKDF (reference sequence).

The chain combines TRBV3-1 with TRBJ2-3, with D maybe TRBD1 (5 bases). The V gene's germline CDR1 is LGHDT and CDR2 YNNKEL (reference sequence). This CDR3 is 14 amino acids long. V was shortened by 3 bases and J by 2 bases, with 9 bases between the two germline ends. The CDR3 DNA follows: TGTGCCAGCAGCCAGGGGCTACACACAGATACGCAGTATTTT. The encoded protein is CASSQGLHTDTQYF.

This clonotype was picked up a small number of times. The chain joins TRBV14 to TRBJ1-2, with D possibly matching TRBD1 (6 bases). This CDR3 has 16 amino acids. Between the trimmed V and J ends, which lost 0 bases and 6 bases, there was a span of 17 bases. CDR1 SGHDN and CDR2 FVKESK come from the germline V gene. CDR3 nucleotide sequence: TGTGCCAGCAGCCAAGACGGGGGGCTCGGAGTTGATGGCTACACCTTC. It codes for CASSQDGGLGVDGYTF.

This clonotype came up once. One end of the junction fails to match germline, which may point to a read error. V and J are TRBV27 and TRBJ2-3; TRBD1 might be the D (6 bases). The CDR3 length is 13 residues. CDR1 and CDR2 from the germline V gene are MNHEY and SMNVEV (reference sequence). As DNA, the CDR3 is TGTGTCAGGAGGACAGACGCCAAAGACACGCAGTACTTT. This codes for CVRRTDAKDTQYF.

The V call is TRBV5-1, the J call TRBJ2-2; TRBD1 agrees at 8 bases. Losses at the gene ends were 4 bases for V and 13 bases for J; bases not matched to a gene: 12. The CDR3 sequence is 14 residues long. The germline gives CDR1 SGHRS, CDR2 YFSETQ. CDR3 nucleotide sequence: TGCGCCAGCAGCACACGGACAGGGACAGAGGTGCTGTTTTTT. Protein sequence: CASSTRTGTEVLFF.

This clonotype appeared once. The CDR3: CASSQGLGSNIQYF. Written as DNA, the CDR3 is TGTGCCAGCAGCCAAGGACTAGGTAGTAACATTCAGTACTTC. The genes are TRBV4-2 and TRBJ2-4, with a weak D call TRBD2 (6 bases). This CDR3 has 14 amino acids. Germline CDR1 is LGHNA and CDR2 is YNFKEQ. The V and J ends lost 1 base and 7 bases respectively, with 11 bases between them.

The chain joins TRBV12-3 or TRBV12-4 to TRBJ2-4, with D uncertain. The CDR3 loop spans 16 amino acids. V was shortened by 6 bases and J by 12 bases, with 27 bases between the two germline ends. CDR3: CASSPPVSCSKDTQYF. The CDR3 DNA reads TGTGCCAGCAGCCCCCCGGTTTCCTGTTCCAAAGACACTCAGTACTTC.

V and J are TRBV6-1 and TRBJ1-6, with unresolved D. The CDR3 contains 17 residues. The V gene lost 4 bases and the J gene lost 0 bases, with 13 bases spanning the gap. Looked up from germline, CDR1 is MNHNS and CDR2 is SASEGT. CDR3 sequence: CASSGKDGSSYNSPLHF. The CDR3 DNA reads as TGTGCCAGCAGTGGAAAAGACGGTAGCTCCTATAATTCACCCCTCCACTTT.